One and the same sample provided the 6 T cell receptor beta chains below, sequenced in a study of shared clonotypes between healthy human individuals. Repertoires were generated with immunoSEQ multiplex PCR, while TCRdb's copy carries only in-frame clones and drops some. The sample includes more than 600,000 clones, about 91% of them seen just once. CD45RO-negative, CCR7-positively selected cells formed the naive CD8 fraction, excluding terminally differentiated effector memory CD45RA+ cells. Sequencing was done on a sample of naive CD8+ T cells sorted from blood. These receptors were taken from a man younger than 40 in good health.

The rearrangement joins TRBV7-6 to TRBJ2-1; TRBD2 agrees at 7 bases. The length of the CDR3 is 15 residues. CDR1 is SGHVS, CDR2 FNYEAQ, per germline. J lost 3 bases, V lost 2 bases, and 4 bases had no gene match. CDR3 DNA sequence: TGTGCCAGCAGCTTACGGCGGGAGAACTACAATGAGCAGTTCTTC. The encoded protein is CASSLRRENYNEQFF.

This clone was counted between two and nine times. CDR3 nucleotide sequence: TGTGCCAGTAGTAGTGTGGCAGGGCCCTACTACGAGCAGTACTTC. Amino acid sequence: CASSSVAGPYYEQYF. The genes are TRBV19 and TRBJ2-7, with TRBD1 as a possible D gene (5 bases). The CDR3 extends over 15 amino acids. CDR1 and CDR2 from the germline V gene are LNHDA and SQIVND (reference sequence). Trimming stripped 4 bases from V and 3 bases from J, with 16 bases between.

J is TRBJ2-1 and V is TRBV29-1, with 11 bases fitting TRBD2. CDR1 SQVTM and CDR2 ANQGSEA come from the germline V gene. The J segment lost 4 bases and the V segment lost 0 bases, leaving 5 bases of the junction unmatched. The CDR3 contains 16 residues. CDR3 in DNA: TGCAGCGTTGAAGATCTGGGACTAGCGGCTTACAATGAGCAGTTCTTC. Amino acids: CSVEDLGLAAYNEQFF.

V is TRBV29-1 and J is TRBJ2-3; 8 nucleotides line up with TRBD1. Germline lookup yields CDR1 SQVTM and CDR2 ANQGSEA. The CDR3 has 15 residues. Unmatched junction bases numbered 5, after V lost 2 bases and J lost 1 base. CDR3 DNA sequence: TGCAGCGTTGAAACGGGACAGGAGGGCACAGATACGCAGTATTTT. As protein: CSVETGQEGTDTQYF.

This clone was detected once. V is TRBV15 and J is TRBJ1-2, with a possible D match to TRBD1 (5 bases). CDR1 is LNHNV, CDR2 YYDKDF, per germline (reference sequence). The CDR3 length is 15 residues. The V gene lost 2 bases and the J gene lost 7 bases, with 17 bases spanning the gap. The CDR3 sequence is CATSRQSGTGLGYTF. CDR3 DNA sequence: TGTGCCACCAGCAGACAGTCTGGGACGGGGCTTGGCTACACCTTC.

This chain connects TRBV10-3 to TRBJ1-2; D might be TRBD1 (5 bases). CDR3 size: 12 residues. Germline V CDR1 and CDR2: ENHRY, SYGVKD. V lost 3 bases and J lost 4, with 6 bases in between. The CDR3 sequence: CAISDGAYGYTF. The CDR3 bases are TGTGCCATCAGTGACGGGGCCTATGGCTACACCTTC.